The TCR beta chain described here comes from a study of T-cell reconstitution after alpha-beta-depleted transplantation in children. This clonotype is medium-sized in the sample. The germline V gene has CDR1 SGHTA and CDR2 FQGTGA. There are 18 residues in the CDR3. V trimming: 5 bases; J trimming: 0 bases; junction bases outside the gene matches: 11. Preparing the TCRbeta library involved the use of unique molecular identifiers. Each CDR3 protein gets one entry after TCRdb re-called the PCR reads with MiXCR. The sample has roughly 7,000 distinct CDR3 sequences; about a sixth are singletons. The source was PBMCs, collected before TCRalphabeta/CD19-depleted stem cell transplant. The TCR sequence derives from a boy aged 2 to 9 with acute lymphoblastic leukemia, due to receive a stem cell transplant. This chain uses TRBV7-3 with TRBJ1-4, with TRBD1 matching 8 bases. The CDR3 protein is CASSGHRQGPATNEKLFF. CDR3 DNA: TGTGCCAGCAGCGGACACAGACAGGGGCCTGCAACTAATGAAAAACTGTTTTTT.